This TCR beta chain originates from a study of OX40 agonist ivuxolimab in advanced cancers. Across the study: Hepatocellular carcinoma, melanoma, renal cell or head and neck cancer was diagnosed in the dose-escalation patients.

The assay was immunoSEQ multiplex PCR, and TCRdb's table has in-frame clones only and misses some. The data show 30,000 or so clones, about nine tenths seen once. Study-level points and caveats: CD4+ and CD8+ T cells in blood underwent clonal expansion by week 6 at 0.1 to 3.0 mg/kg.

This clone was counted a few times. Its antigen remains unidentified. The V end was cut by 3 bases, the J end by 0 bases, with 10 bases between. CDR1 is SGDLS, CDR2 YYNGEE, per germline. The CDR3 consists of 16 residues. Here the sequenced sample was CD4+ or CD8+ T cells sorted from blood, taken in a trial of the OX40 agonist ivuxolimab. This TCR was sampled from an adult with an advanced solid tumor such as melanoma, head and neck, liver or kidney cancer. The chain recombines TRBV9 with TRBJ1-6; D call uncertain. The CDR3 DNA is TGTGCCAGCAGCGCGTACGGGAGCTCCTATAATTCACCCCTCCACTTT. This gives the protein CASSAYGSSYNSPLHF.